The next 4 T cell receptor beta chains were all read from a single sample in a study of beta chain features in type 1 diabetes. General study findings and limits: Type 1 diabetes patients showed a moderate but significant shortening of TCRB CDR3s in all four CD4+ subsets.

Reverse transcribing all isolated RNA meant expressed TCRB transcripts were sequenced. Sequencing used immunoSEQ multiplex PCR; TCRdb keeps in-frame clones, though not all of them. The top ten hold about 0.017% of the sample, which has 250,000 to 300,000 clones, roughly an eighth seen once. Their antigens remain unidentified. Sequenced: naive CD4+ T cells from blood. The receptors were sampled from a man younger than 40 with type 1 diabetes.

This sequence joins TRBV18 and TRBJ2-5; a weak D match, TRBD1 (5 bases). Germline-derived CDR1 and CDR2 are KGHSH and LQKENI. There are 15 residues in the CDR3. The germline V and J ends were trimmed by 3 bases and 0 bases, with 11 bases remaining between them. CDR3: CASSPRQLYQETQYF. CDR3 coding DNA: TGTGCCAGCTCACCCCGACAGTTGTACCAAGAGACCCAGTACTTC.

The chain has TRBV30 and TRBJ2-5; no clear D. Between the trimmed V and J ends, which lost 0 bases and 9 bases, there was a span of 8 bases. This CDR3 has 11 residues. Looked up from germline, CDR1 is GTSNPN and CDR2 is SVGIG (reference sequence). The CDR3 DNA reads TGTGCCTGGAGTGTAAGACTCTCCCAGTACTTC. It translates to CAWSVRLSQYF.

This clone has more than one count but fewer than ten. The genes are TRBV18 and TRBJ2-3; D not certain. Germline CDR1 and CDR2: KGHSH and LQKENI. The V end was cut by 0 bases, the J end by 5 bases, with 6 bases between. There are 13 residues in the CDR3. The CDR3 is CASSPPGEDTQYF. In DNA, the CDR3 is TGTGCCAGCTCACCACCCGGTGAAGATACGCAGTATTTT.

This clone showed up just a few times. The gene calls are TRBV25-1 and TRBJ2-7; 10 positions match TRBD1. Germline-derived CDR1 and CDR2 are MGHDK and SYGVNS. This CDR3 comprises 16 residues. V shed 3 bases, J shed 6 bases, and the junction held 11 bases outside the gene matches. Here the CDR3 reads CASSDLRQGAGAEQYF. The CDR3 bases are TGTGCCAGCAGTGATCTTCGACAGGGGGCCGGGGCCGAGCAGTACTTC.